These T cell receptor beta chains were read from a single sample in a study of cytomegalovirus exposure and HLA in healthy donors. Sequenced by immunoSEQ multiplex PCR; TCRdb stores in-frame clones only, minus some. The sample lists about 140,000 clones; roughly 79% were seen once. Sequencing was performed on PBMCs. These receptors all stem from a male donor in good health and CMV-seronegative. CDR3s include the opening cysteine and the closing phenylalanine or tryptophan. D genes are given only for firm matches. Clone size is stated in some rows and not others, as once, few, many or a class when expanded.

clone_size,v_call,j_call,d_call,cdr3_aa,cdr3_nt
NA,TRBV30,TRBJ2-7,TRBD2,CAWNRLAGTHEQYF,TGTGCCTGGAACCGACTAGCGGGAACCCACGAGCAGTACTTC
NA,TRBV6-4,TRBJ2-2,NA,CASRQGPNTGELFF,TGTGCCAGCAGGCAGGGTCCCAACACCGGGGAGCTGTTTTTT
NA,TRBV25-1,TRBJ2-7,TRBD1,CASSDGDRFVSYEQYF,TGTGCCAGCAGTGATGGGGACAGGTTTGTCTCCTACGAGCAGTACTTC
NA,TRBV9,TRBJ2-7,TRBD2,CASSVGGLALEQYF,TGTGCCAGCAGCGTAGGGGGACTAGCACTCGAGCAGTACTTC
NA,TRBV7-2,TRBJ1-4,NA,CASSSRREGIGLFF,TGTGCCAGCAGCTCCCGGAGGGAGGGTATCGGGCTGTTTTTT
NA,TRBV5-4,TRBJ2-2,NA,CASSLLQNTGELFF,TGTGCCAGCAGCTTGTTACAGAACACCGGGGAGCTGTTTTTT
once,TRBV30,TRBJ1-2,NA,CAWNLRGANYGYTF,TGTGCCTGGAATCTTAGAGGTGCTAACTATGGCTACACCTTC
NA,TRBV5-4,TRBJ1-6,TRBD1,CASSLGTAPYSPLHF,TGTGCCAGCAGCCTAGGGACAGCTCCCTATTCACCCCTCCACTTT
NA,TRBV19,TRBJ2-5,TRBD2,CASSGLAVGGETQYF,TGTGCCAGTAGTGGACTAGCGGTAGGAGGGGAGACCCAGTACTTC
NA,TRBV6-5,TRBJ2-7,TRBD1,CASSPPDRGRYEQYF,TGTGCCAGCAGCCCCCCCGACAGGGGGCGATACGAGCAGTACTTC
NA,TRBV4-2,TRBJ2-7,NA,CASSQSGWEILYEQYF,TGTGCCAGCAGCCAAAGTGGGTGGGAGATCCTCTACGAGCAGTACTTC
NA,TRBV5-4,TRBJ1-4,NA,CASSLSTVEKLFF,TGTGCCAGCAGCTTATCGACAGTTGAAAAACTGTTTTTT
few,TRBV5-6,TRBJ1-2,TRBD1,CASSVNRGSGYTF,TGTGCCAGCAGCGTGAACAGGGGGTCCGGCTACACCTTC
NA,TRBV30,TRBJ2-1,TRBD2,CAWAGLVNEQFF,TGTGCCTGGGCGGGACTAGTTAATGAGCAGTTCTTC
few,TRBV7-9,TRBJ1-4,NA,CASSLGVATNEKLFF,TGTGCCAGCAGCTTAGGAGTTGCAACTAATGAAAAACTGTTTTTT
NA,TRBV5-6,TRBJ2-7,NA,CASSLPGNEQYF,TGTGCCAGCAGCTTGCCGGGAAACGAGCAGTACTTC
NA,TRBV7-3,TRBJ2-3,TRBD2,CASSPSSGHLTDTQYF,TGTGCCAGCAGCCCCTCTAGCGGGCATCTCACAGATACGCAGTATTTT
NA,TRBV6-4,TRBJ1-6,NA,CASSDLRGLDTFHF,TGTGCCAGCAGTGACTTAAGGGGTCTCGACACCTTCCACTTT
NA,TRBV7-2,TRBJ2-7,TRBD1,CASSISGQASYEQYF,TGTGCCAGCAGCATTTCGGGACAGGCAAGCTACGAGCAGTACTTC
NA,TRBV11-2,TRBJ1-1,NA,CASSPKNEAFF,TGTGCCAGCAGCCCTAAAAATGAAGCTTTCTTT
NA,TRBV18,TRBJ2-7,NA,CASSQFTDEQYF,TGTGCCAGCTCCCAATTTACTGACGAGCAGTACTTC
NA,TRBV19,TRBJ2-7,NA,CASSFGPSYEQYF,TGTGCCAGTAGTTTTGGCCCTTCCTACGAGCAGTACTTC
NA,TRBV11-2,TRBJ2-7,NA,CASRFSGGSYEQYF,TGTGCCAGCAGATTTAGCGGAGGCTCCTACGAGCAGTACTTC
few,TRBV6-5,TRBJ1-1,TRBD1,CASSRTGAHTEAFF,TGTGCCAGCAGTCGTACAGGGGCACACACTGAAGCTTTCTTT
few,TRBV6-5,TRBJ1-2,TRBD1,CASSNDRGGDYGYTF,TGTGCCAGCAGTAACGACAGGGGTGGGGACTATGGCTACACCTTC